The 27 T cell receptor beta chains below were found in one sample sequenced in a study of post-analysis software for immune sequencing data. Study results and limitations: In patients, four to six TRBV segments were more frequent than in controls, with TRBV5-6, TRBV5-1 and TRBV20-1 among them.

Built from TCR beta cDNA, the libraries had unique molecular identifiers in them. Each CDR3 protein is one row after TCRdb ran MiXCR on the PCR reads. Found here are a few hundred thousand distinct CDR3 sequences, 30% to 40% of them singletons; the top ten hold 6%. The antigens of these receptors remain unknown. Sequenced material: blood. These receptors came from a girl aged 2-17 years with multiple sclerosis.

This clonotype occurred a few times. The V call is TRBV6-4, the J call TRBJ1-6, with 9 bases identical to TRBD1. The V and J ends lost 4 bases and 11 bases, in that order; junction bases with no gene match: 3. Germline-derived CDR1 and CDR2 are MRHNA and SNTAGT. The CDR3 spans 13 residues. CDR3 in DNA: TGTGCCAGCAGTGCGGACAGGGGTACACCCCTCCACTTT. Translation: CASSADRGTPLHF.

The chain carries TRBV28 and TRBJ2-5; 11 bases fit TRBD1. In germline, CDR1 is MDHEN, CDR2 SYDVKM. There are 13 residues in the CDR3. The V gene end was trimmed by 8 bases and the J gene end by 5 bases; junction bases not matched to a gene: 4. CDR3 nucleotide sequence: TGTGCCAGCGGGACAGGGGGTCCGGAGACCCAGTACTTC. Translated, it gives CASGTGGPETQYF. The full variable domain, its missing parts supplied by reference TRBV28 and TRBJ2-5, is DVKVTQSSRYLVKRTGEKVFLECVQDMDHENMFWYRQDPGLGLRLIYFSYDVKMKEKGDIPEGYSVSREKKERFSLILESASTNQTSMYLCASGTGGPETQYFGPGTRLLVL.

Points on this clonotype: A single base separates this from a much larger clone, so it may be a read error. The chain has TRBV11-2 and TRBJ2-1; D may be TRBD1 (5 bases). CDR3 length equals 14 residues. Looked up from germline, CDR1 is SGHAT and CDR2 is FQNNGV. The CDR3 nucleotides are TGTGTCAGCAGCCTCACCACAGGTAACATTGAGCAGTTCTTC. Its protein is CVSSLTTGNIEQFF.

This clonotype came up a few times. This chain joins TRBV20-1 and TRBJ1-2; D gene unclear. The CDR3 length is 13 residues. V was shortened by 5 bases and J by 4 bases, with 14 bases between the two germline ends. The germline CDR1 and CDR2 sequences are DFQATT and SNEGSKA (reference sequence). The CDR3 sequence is CSAPLRGVYGYTF. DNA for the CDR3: TGCAGTGCTCCCCTGCGGGGAGTCTATGGCTACACCTTC.

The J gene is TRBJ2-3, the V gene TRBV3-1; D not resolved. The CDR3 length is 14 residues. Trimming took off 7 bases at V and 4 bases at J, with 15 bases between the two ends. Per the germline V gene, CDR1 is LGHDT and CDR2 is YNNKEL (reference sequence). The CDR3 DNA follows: TGTGCCAGCACCCCAGCCCGGAAATCAGATACGCAGTATTTT. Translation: CASTPARKSDTQYF.

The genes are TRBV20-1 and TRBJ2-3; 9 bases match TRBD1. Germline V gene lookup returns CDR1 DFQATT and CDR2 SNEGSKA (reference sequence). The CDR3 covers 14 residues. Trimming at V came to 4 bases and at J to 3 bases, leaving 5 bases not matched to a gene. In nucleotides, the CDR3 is TGCAGTGCTACCTGGGACAGGGTAACAGATACGCAGTATTTT. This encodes CSATWDRVTDTQYF.

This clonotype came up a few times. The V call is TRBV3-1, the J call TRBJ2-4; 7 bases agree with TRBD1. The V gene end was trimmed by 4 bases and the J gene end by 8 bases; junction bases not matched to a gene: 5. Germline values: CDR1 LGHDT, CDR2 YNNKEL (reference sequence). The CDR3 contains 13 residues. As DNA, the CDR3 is TGTGCCAGCAGCCTAGACAGGGAAGACATTCAGTACTTC. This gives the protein CASSLDREDIQYF.

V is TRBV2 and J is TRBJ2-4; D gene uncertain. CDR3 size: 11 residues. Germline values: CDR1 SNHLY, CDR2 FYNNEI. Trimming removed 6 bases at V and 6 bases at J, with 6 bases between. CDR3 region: CASRVLNIQYF. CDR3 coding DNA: TGTGCCAGCAGGGTCCTAAACATTCAGTACTTC.

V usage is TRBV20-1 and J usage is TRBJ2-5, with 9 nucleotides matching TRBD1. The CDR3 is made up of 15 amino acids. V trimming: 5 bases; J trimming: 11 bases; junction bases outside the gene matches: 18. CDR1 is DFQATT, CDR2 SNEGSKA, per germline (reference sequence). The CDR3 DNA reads TGCAGTGCTTATACAGGGGGCAAGGGGTGGAATGAGCAGTACTTC. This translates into CSAYTGGKGWNEQYF.

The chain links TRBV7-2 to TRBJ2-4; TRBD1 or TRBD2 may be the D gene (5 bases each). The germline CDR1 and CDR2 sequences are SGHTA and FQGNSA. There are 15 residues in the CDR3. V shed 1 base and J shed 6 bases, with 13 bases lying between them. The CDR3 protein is CASSLGSGRGNIQYF. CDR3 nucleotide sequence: TGTGCCAGCAGCTTAGGAAGCGGAAGGGGAAACATTCAGTACTTC.

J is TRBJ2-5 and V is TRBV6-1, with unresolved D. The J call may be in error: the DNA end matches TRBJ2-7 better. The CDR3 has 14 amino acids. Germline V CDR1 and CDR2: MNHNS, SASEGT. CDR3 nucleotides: TGTGCCAGCAGTCCATCCAAGGCCTTTTACGAGCAGTACTTC. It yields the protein CASSPSKAFYEQYF.

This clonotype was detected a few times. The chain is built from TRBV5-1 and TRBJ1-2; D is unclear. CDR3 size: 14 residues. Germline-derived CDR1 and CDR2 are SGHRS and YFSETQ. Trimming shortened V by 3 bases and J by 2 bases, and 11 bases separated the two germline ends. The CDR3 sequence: CASSSNAPNYGYTF. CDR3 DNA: TGCGCCAGCAGCTCCAACGCACCAAACTATGGCTACACCTTC. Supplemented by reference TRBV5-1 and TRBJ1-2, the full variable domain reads KAGVTQTPRYLIKTRGQQVTLSCSPISGHRSVSWYQQTPGQGLQFLFEYFSETQRNKGNFPGRFSGRQFSNSRSEMNVSTLELGDSALYLCASSSNAPNYGYTFGSGTRLTVV.

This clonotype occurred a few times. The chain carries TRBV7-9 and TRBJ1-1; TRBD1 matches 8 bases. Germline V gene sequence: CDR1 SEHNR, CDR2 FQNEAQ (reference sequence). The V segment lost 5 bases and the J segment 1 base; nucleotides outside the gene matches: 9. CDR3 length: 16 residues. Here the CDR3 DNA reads TGTGCCAGCAGCCCAGGACAGGGCATGTCGAACACTGAAGCTTTCTTT. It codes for CASSPGQGMSNTEAFF.

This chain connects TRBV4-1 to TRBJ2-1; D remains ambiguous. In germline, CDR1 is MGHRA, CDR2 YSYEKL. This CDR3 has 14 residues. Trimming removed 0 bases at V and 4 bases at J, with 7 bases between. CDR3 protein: CASSQDQQYNEQFF. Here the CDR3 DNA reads TGCGCCAGCAGCCAAGATCAACAGTACAATGAGCAGTTCTTC.

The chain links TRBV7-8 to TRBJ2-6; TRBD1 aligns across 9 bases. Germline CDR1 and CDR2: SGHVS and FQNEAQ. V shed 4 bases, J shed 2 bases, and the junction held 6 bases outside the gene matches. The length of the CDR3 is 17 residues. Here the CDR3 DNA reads TGTGCCAGCAGCTCGGGACAGGGTGGAACTGGGGCCAACGTCCTGACTTTC. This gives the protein CASSSGQGGTGANVLTF.

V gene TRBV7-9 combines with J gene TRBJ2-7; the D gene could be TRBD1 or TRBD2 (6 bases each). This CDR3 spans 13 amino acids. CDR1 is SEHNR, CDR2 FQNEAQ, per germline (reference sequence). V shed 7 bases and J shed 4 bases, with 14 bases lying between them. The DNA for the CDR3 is TGTGCCAGCACGGGGGTAGGACAGTACGAGCAGTACTTC. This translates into CASTGVGQYEQYF.

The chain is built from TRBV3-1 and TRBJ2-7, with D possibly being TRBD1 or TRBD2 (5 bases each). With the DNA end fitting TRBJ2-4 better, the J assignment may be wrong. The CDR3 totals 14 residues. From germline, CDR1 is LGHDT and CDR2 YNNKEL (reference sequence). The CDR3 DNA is TGTGCCAGCAGCCAAGCAGGGACCTTGAACATTCAGTACTTC. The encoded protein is CASSQAGTLNIQYF.

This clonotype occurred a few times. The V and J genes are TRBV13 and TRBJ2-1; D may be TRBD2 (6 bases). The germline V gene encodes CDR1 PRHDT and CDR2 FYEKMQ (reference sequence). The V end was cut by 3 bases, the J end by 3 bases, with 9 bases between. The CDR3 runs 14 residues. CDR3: CASSLASVYNEQFF. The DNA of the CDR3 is TGTGCCAGCAGCTTGGCTAGCGTCTACAATGAGCAGTTCTTC.

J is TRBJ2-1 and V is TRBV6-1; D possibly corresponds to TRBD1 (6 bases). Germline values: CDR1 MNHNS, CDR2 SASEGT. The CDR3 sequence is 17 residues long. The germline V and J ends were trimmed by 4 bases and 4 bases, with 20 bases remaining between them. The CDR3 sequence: CASSARGTGKAYNEQFF. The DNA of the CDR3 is TGTGCCAGCAGTGCTAGGGGAACAGGGAAGGCATACAATGAGCAGTTCTTC.

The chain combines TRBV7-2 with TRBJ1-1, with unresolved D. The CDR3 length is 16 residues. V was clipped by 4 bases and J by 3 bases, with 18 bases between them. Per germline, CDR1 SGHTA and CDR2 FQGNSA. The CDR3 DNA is TGTGCCAGCAGCTCGGACGCCCTTGTAGGCGACACTGAAGCTTTCTTT. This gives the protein CASSSDALVGDTEAFF.

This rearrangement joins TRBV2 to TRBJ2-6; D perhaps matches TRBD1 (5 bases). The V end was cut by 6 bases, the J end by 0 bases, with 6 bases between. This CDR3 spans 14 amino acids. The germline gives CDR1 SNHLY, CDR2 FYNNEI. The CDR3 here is CASRTVSGANVLTF. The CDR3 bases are TGTGCCAGCAGGACAGTCTCTGGGGCCAACGTCCTGACTTTC.

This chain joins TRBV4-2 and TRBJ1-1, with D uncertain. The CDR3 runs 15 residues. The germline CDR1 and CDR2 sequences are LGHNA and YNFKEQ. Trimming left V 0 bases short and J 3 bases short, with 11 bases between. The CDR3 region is CASSQDPRSHTEAFF. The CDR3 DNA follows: TGTGCCAGCAGCCAAGACCCAAGGAGTCACACTGAAGCTTTCTTT.

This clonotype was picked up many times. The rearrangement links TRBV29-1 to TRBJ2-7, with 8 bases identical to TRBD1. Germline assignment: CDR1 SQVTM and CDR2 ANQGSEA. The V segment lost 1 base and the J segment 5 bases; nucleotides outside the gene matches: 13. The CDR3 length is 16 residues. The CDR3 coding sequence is TGCAGCGTTGAAGGTGGAACGACAGGGGAAATCCACGAGCAGTACTTC. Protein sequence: CSVEGGTTGEIHEQYF.

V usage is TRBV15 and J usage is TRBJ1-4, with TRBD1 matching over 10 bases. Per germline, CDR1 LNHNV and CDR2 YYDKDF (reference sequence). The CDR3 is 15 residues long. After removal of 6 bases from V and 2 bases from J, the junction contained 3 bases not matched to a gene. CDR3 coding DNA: TGTGCCACCAGGGGACAGGGGTCTACTAATGAAAAACTGTTTTTT. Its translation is CATRGQGSTNEKLFF.

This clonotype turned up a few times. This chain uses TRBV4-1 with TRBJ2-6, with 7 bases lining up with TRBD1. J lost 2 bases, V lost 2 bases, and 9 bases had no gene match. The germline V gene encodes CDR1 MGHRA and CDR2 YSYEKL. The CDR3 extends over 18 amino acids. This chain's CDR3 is CASSQRDSLSPGANVLTF. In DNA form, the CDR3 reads TGCGCCAGCAGCCAAAGGGACAGTTTATCTCCTGGGGCCAACGTCCTGACTTTC.

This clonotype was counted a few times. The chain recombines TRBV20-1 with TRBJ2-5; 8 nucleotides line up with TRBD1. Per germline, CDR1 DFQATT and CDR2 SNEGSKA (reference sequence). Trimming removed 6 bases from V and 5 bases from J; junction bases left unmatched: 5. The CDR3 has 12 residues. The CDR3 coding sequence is TGCAGTGCCACAGGGGGGCGGGAGACCCAGTACTTC. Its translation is CSATGGRETQYF.

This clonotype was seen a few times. CDR3 nucleotide sequence: TGCGCCAGCAACTACCGGGAGGGGAGCTCTGGGGCCAACGTCCTGACTTTC. Translation: CASNYREGSSGANVLTF. This chain connects TRBV5-1 to TRBJ2-6; 8 nucleotides line up with TRBD2. CDR1 SGHRS and CDR2 YFSETQ come from the germline V gene. The CDR3 contains 17 residues. J lost 0 bases, V lost 6 bases, and 8 bases had no gene match.